The 13 T cell receptor beta chains below all came from one sample that was sequenced in a study of blood T cell repertoires in COVID-19. Assay: immunoSEQ multiplex PCR; the TCRdb copy retains only in-frame clones and omits some. The table lists some 170,000 clones, over 85% of them singletons. Sequenced material: peripheral blood. Every receptor here comes from a man between 60 and 75 years old with active or convalescent COVID-19.

This chain connects TRBV6-6 to TRBJ1-1; 8 bases line up with TRBD1. Per the germline V gene, CDR1 is MNHNY and CDR2 is SVGAGI (reference sequence). The CDR3 is made up of 14 amino acids. J gave up 10 bases and V 5 bases, and 12 bases lay outside the gene matches. CDR3 DNA: TGTGCCAGCAGTGCATTCATGACAGGGGCGATAGCTTTCTTT. Translation gives CASSAFMTGAIAFF.

The chain recombines TRBV29-1 with TRBJ1-2; no definite D call. The V and J ends lost 7 bases and 3 bases respectively, with 24 bases between them. CDR3 length: 16 residues. Per germline, CDR1 SQVTM and CDR2 ANQGSEA. The DNA of the CDR3 is TGCAGCGGAACGTTTGGGCGTTTTTCTGTGGACTATGGCTACACCTTC. This translates into CSGTFGRFSVDYGYTF.

The chain links TRBV7-9 to TRBJ1-3, with D perhaps TRBD1 (5 bases). Germline values: CDR1 SEHNR, CDR2 FQNEAQ (reference sequence). This CDR3 is built from 14 residues. The V and J ends lost 1 base and 2 bases respectively, with 6 bases between them. The CDR3 loop is CASSLETAGNTIYF. The DNA of the CDR3 is TGTGCCAGCAGCTTAGAGACAGCTGGAAACACCATATATTTT.

This chain links TRBV14 with TRBJ1-6, with D perhaps TRBD1 (5 bases). Trimming took 4 bases from V and 5 from J, leaving 9 bases between them. Germline assignment: CDR1 SGHDN and CDR2 FVKESK. The CDR3 loop spans 14 amino acids. CDR3 DNA sequence: TGTGCCAGCAGCCCCAGGGTCCATAATTCACCCCTCCACTTT. Its translation is CASSPRVHNSPLHF.

The CDR3 loop is CASSELRGLGSTDTQYF. CDR3 in DNA: TGTGCCAGCAGTGAACTCAGGGGCCTTGGGAGCACAGATACGCAGTATTTT. V and J are TRBV2 and TRBJ2-3; D may be TRBD1 (6 bases). The CDR3 runs to 17 residues. Trimming took off 2 bases at V and 0 bases at J, with 15 bases between the two ends. Looked up from germline, CDR1 is SNHLY and CDR2 is FYNNEI.

In DNA form, the CDR3 reads TGTGCCACCACTGTGGACAGGGGGGAAGACACCATATATTTT. It encodes CATTVDRGEDTIYF. The V call is TRBV10-3, the J call TRBJ1-3; 10 bases are shared with TRBD1. The CDR3 has 14 residues. V shed 10 bases and J 8 bases; nucleotides not matched to a gene: 11. From germline, CDR1 is ENHRY and CDR2 SYGVKD.

This chain connects TRBV28 to TRBJ2-7, with 8 positions matching TRBD2. From germline, CDR1 is MDHEN and CDR2 SYDVKM. The CDR3 contains 13 residues. V dropped 5 bases and J dropped 7; count of bases not matched to a gene: 7. The CDR3 DNA reads as TGTGCCAGCAGTATCACTAGCGGAAGGGAGCAGTACTTC. It is translated as CASSITSGREQYF.

The chain carries TRBV19 and TRBJ1-1, with TRBD1 matching 9 bases. Germline-derived CDR1 and CDR2 are LNHDA and SQIVND (reference sequence). This CDR3 spans 13 amino acids. Trimming at V came to 6 bases and at J to 2 bases, leaving 1 base not matched to a gene. CDR3 nucleotides: TGTGCCAGTAGGGGACAGGGAAACACTGAAGCTTTCTTT. It yields the protein CASRGQGNTEAFF. Filled out from reference TRBV19 and TRBJ1-1, the complete variable domain reads DGGITQSPKYLFRKEGQNVTLSCEQNLNHDAMYWYRQDPGQGLRLIYYSQIVNDFQKGDIAEGYSVSREKKESFPLTVTSAQKNPTAFYLCASRGQGNTEAFFGQGTRLTVV.

The rearrangement joins TRBV29-1 to TRBJ1-2; 7 bases match TRBD1. V lost 7 bases, J lost 6 bases, and 14 bases stayed unmatched. The CDR3 covers 14 residues. CDR1 is SQVTM, CDR2 ANQGSEA, per germline. For the CDR3, the DNA is TGCAGCGAAAAGACAGGGAGTCAGGAACATGGCTACACCTTC. Translating gives CSEKTGSQEHGYTF.

The V and J genes are TRBV27 and TRBJ1-5, with TRBD1 matching 10 bases. The junction had 5 bases not matched to a gene; V was cut back by 2 bases and J by 7 bases. The germline CDR1 and CDR2 sequences are MNHEY and SMNVEV (reference sequence). The CDR3 length is 15 residues. The CDR3 coding sequence is TGTGCCAGCAGTTTACGGGACAGGGGAGGGCAGCCCCAGCATTTT. Its protein is CASSLRDRGGQPQHF.

V usage is TRBV5-1 and J usage is TRBJ2-2; D is possibly TRBD1 (5 bases). CDR1 SGHRS and CDR2 YFSETQ come from the germline V gene. The CDR3 is made up of 15 amino acids. V was trimmed by 4 bases and J by 1 base, leaving 11 bases between them. This CDR3 is CASSDVRGNTGELFF. The CDR3 nucleotides read TGCGCCAGCAGCGATGTAAGGGGGAACACCGGGGAGCTGTTTTTT.

This chain uses TRBV29-1 with TRBJ2-3; 8 positions agree with TRBD1. Germline V CDR1 and CDR2: SQVTM, ANQGSEA. V was pared by 3 bases and J by 3 bases, with 5 bases of the junction left unmatched. This CDR3 spans 14 amino acids. This CDR3 reads CSVDNRGITDTQYF. CDR3 DNA: TGCAGCGTTGATAACAGGGGGATTACAGATACGCAGTATTTT.

The chain has TRBV19 and TRBJ2-5; 7 bases are shared with TRBD1. Germline values: CDR1 LNHDA, CDR2 SQIVND (reference sequence). The trim removed 4 bases at V and 2 bases at J, leaving 4 bases unmatched. The CDR3 is made up of 14 amino acids. CDR3 nucleotide sequence: TGTGCCAGTAGTACCGGACAGGCACAAGAGACCCAGTACTTC. As protein: CASSTGQAQETQYF.